This TCR beta chain was documented in a study of shared clonotypes between healthy human individuals (dated by TCRdb to the early 2020s). For the study in its entirety: Three men and a couple of women, aged 18 to 49 years, made up the cohort. Per donor, three plates each were used for CD4 naive and CD4 memory, two for CD8 naive, and one for CD8 memory. Blood TCR repertoires of four to six healthy adults were deeply sequenced to estimate repertoire size and the extent of clonotype sharing between individuals. Different laboratories and diverse techniques were used to prepare libraries and sequence TCR repertoires, to increase sequencing depth and limit assay-specific biases. Each donor's leukapheresis produced roughly between about 0.9 and 9.5 billion PBMCs.

Using the deep immunoSEQ assay, TCR CDR3 regions were amplified from genomic DNA by multiplex PCR. Extracted genomic DNA from each cell subset was distributed evenly across all wells of several immunoSEQ 96-well plates, and each plate was treated as a replicate. For sorted subsets, about 210 ng of genomic DNA, equivalent to 25,000 to 35,000 T cell genomes, went into each replicate PCR. The purified libraries were quantified using a Qubit 3.0 fluorometer, sized with a Bioanalyzer 2100, and then quantified again using the KAPA Library Quantification kit. Every immunoSEQ 96-well plate was sequenced on a separate single-read 150-cycle Illumina NextSeq 550 flow cell. Concerning the study's data processing: The immunoSEQ output contained only junctional sequences without quality scores, so filtering could not match that applied to full-length reads. Sequences were annotated with PyIR, a Python wrapper for IgBLAST v1.9, and V/J genes and CDR3 were assigned using IMGT germline references. Reads were removed for weak V/J assignments (E-value above 1e-6), missing CDR3, stop codons, out-of-frame junctions, or ambiguous translated residues. V3J clonotypes were defined as sequences sharing the same inferred V gene, J gene, and CDR3 amino acid sequence. Percentage overlap between repertoires was calculated by dividing the number of shared unique clonotypes by the size of the smaller repertoire. RTK rarefaction, the Chao1 estimator, and Recon v2.1 estimates of unobserved clonotypes were used to assess repertoire richness. Generation probabilities were computed with OLGA for all TCRbeta clonotypes obtained by the gDNA method from a few donors. The clones in this table, taken by TCRdb from immuneACCESS, are in-frame only. Not every clone is retained; where verified, under half of the shortfall comes from an unresolved V gene, and the cause of the rest is unknown. For V, J and clone size, that table is used; D and trimming come from the DNA. In this sample the table shows 2 million to 3 million clones, under 95% of which occur a single time. The ten largest clones represent 0.36% of the sample.

Concerning this clone: The antigen this receptor binds is unknown. No much larger clone exists at a distance of one base, and base qualities are not known.

The donors were healthy, HIV-negative adults who had no recently reported acute infections or vaccinations. All donors were Caucasian adults living in Nashville, Tennessee, USA. CD4+ T cells were enriched through magnetic negative selection, after which naive cells were positively selected on CD45RA and the remaining negative fraction served as the memory subset. After blood collection by leukapheresis, PBMCs were isolated using Ficoll-Histopaque density gradient centrifugation and then cryopreserved in the vapor phase of liquid nitrogen. Analytical flow cytometry was used to check the purity and quantity of each magnetically sorted T cell population. Each sorted fraction had its genomic DNA isolated and then quantified by UV absorbance on a Nanodrop 2000c. The germline V gene (reference sequence) gives CDR1 as SGHNT and CDR2 as YYREEE. At the junction V is shortened by 2 bases and J by 9 bases; bases outside the gene matches: 11. The CDR3 covers 15 residues, taking in both the cysteine and the phenylalanine. Just the 45-base CDR3 DNA is kept, in frame starting at base 1.

Broad study findings and their caveats: About 5% of naive CD4, roughly 3.5% of naive CD8, approximately 2.2% of memory CD4, and 0.4% of memory CD8 clonotypes were shared across several donors. Naive subsets generally had larger estimated clonotype richness than memory subsets. Incomplete sequencing was indicated by rarefaction of sorted-subset datasets, despite the large sequencing depth. Based on pairwise subsampling, the degree of clonotype sharing among donors was expected to be affected by sequencing depth. Sampling was restricted to blood, and TCR repertoires in tissue are likely to differ from TCR repertoires in blood. Clonotypes shared by all four sorted-subset donors showed higher generation probabilities than non-shared clonotypes. Because the study included only a small number of donors, the genetic and exposure-history diversity represented was limited.

The material sequenced was naive CD4+ T cells from PBMCs. This sample's cell subset or site label indicates: CD45RA+ positively selected. The receptor was isolated from a man aged 18 to 29 in good health. Some clones in this sample may be carry-over from other donors' samples. This chain is built from TRBV5-4 and TRBJ2-1, with 7 bases in between that match TRBD1. The DNA sequence is as follows: TGTGCCAGCAGCTTCCGACAGGGAAGAGGCAGTGAGCAGTTCTTC. Its protein is CASSFRQGRGSEQFF.